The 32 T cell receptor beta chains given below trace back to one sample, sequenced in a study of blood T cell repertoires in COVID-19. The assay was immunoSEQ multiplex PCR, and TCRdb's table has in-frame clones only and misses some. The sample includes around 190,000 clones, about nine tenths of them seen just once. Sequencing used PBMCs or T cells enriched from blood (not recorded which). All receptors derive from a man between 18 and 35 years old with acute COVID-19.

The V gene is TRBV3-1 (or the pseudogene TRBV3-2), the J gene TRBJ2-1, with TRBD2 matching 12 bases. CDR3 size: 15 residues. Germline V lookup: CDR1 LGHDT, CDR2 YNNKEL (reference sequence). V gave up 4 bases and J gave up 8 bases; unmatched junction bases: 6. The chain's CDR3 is CASSPRTSGKYEQFF. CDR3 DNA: TGTGCCAGCAGCCCCCGGACTAGCGGGAAGTATGAGCAGTTCTTC.

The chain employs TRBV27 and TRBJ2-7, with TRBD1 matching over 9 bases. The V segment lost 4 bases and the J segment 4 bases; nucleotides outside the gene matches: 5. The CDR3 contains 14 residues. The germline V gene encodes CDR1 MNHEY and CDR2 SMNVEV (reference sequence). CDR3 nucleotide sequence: TGTGCCAGCAGTTCGTGGGACAGGGCGTACGAGCAGTACTTC. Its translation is CASSSWDRAYEQYF.

The CDR3 sequence: CASRGGPGSYEQYF. The CDR3 nucleotides are TGTGCCAGTAGAGGGGGACCGGGATCCTACGAGCAGTACTTC. The chain has TRBV19 and TRBJ2-7; TRBD1 might be the D (6 bases). Germline V CDR1 and CDR2: LNHDA, SQIVND (reference sequence). Trimming left V 6 bases short and J 1 base short, with 13 bases between. The CDR3 has 14 amino acids. Combining the CDR3 with reference TRBV19 and TRBJ2-7 gives the whole variable domain DGGITQSPKYLFRKEGQNVTLSCEQNLNHDAMYWYRQDPGQGLRLIYYSQIVNDFQKGDIAEGYSVSREKKESFPLTVTSAQKNPTAFYLCASRGGPGSYEQYFGPGTRLTVT.

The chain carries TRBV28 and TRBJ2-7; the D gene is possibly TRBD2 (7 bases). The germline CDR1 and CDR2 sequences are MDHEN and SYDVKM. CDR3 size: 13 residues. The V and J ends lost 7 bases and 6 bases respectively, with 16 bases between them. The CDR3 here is CASKEGGESEQYF. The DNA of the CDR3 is TGTGCCAGCAAAGAGGGGGGGGAGAGCGAGCAGTACTTC.

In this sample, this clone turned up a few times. The CDR3 loop reads CASIPTGRGNQPQHF. The CDR3 DNA sequence: TGTGCCAGCATACCTACAGGGAGAGGCAATCAGCCCCAGCATTTT. This chain joins TRBV28 and TRBJ1-5, with D maybe TRBD1 (6 bases). The V end was cut by 7 bases, the J end by 2 bases, with 15 bases between. The CDR3 is 15 residues long. Germline V lookup: CDR1 MDHEN, CDR2 SYDVKM.

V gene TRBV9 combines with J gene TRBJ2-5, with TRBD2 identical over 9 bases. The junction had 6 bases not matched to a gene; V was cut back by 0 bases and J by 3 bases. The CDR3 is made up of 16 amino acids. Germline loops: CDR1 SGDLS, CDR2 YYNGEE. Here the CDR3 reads CASSVAIAGEKETQYF. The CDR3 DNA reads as TGTGCCAGCAGCGTAGCTATAGCGGGAGAGAAAGAGACCCAGTACTTC.

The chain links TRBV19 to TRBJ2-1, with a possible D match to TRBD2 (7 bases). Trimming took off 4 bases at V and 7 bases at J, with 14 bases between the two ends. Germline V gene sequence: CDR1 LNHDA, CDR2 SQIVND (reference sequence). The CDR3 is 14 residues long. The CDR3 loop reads CASSKGGPLNEQFF. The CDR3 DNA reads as TGTGCCAGTAGTAAGGGGGGGCCCTTGAATGAGCAGTTCTTC.

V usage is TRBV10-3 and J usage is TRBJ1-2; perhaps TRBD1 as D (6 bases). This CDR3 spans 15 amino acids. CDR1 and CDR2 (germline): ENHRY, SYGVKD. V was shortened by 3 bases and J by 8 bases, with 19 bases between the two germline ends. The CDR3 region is CAISDQVEGDSGYTF. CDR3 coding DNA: TGTGCCATCAGTGACCAGGTCGAGGGGGATTCAGGCTACACCTTC.

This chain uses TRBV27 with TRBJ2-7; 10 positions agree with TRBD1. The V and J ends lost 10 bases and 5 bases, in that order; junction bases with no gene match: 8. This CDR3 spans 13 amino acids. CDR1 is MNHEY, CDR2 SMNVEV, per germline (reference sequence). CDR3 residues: CATRDRGEHEQYF. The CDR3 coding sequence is TGTGCCACCCGGGACAGGGGTGAGCACGAGCAGTACTTC.

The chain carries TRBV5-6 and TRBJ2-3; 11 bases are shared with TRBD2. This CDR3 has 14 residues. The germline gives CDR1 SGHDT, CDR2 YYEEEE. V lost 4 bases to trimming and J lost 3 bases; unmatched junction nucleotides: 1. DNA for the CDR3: TGTGCCAGCAGCACTAGCGGGAGAACAGATACGCAGTATTTT. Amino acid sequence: CASSTSGRTDTQYF. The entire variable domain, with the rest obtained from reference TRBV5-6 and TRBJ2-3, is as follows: DAGVTQSPTHLIKTRGQQVTLRCSPKSGHDTVSWYQQALGQGPQFIFQYYEEEERQRGNFPDRFSGHQFPNYSSELNVNALLLGDSALYLCASSTSGRTDTQYFGPGTRLTVL.

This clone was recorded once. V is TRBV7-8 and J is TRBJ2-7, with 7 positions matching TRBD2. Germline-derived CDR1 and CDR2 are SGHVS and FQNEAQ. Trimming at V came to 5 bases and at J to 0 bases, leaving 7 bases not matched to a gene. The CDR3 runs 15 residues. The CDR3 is CASSGTSDRSYEQYF. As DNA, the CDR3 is TGTGCCAGCAGCGGTACTAGCGACCGCTCCTACGAGCAGTACTTC. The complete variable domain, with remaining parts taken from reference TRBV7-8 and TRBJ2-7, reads GAGVSQSPRYKVAKRGQDVALRCDPISGHVSLFWYQQALGQGPEFLTYFQNEAQLDKSGLPSDRFFAERPEGSVSTLKIQRTQQEDSAVYLCASSGTSDRSYEQYFGPGTRLTVT.

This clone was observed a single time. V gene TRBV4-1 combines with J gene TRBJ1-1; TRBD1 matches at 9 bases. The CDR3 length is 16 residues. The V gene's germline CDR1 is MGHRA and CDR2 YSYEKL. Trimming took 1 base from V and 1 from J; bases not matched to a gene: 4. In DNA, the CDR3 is TGCGCCAGCAGCCAAGTTTGGGGACAGGGGAACACTGAAGCTTTCTTT. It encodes CASSQVWGQGNTEAFF.

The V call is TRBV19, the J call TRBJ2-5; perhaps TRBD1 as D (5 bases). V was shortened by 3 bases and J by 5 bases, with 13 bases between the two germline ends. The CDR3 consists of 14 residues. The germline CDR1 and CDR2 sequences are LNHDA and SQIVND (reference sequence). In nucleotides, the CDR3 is TGTGCCAGTAGTATTGAGCAGGGTAGCGAGACCCAGTACTTC. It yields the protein CASSIEQGSETQYF. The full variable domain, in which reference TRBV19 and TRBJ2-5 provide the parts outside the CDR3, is DGGITQSPKYLFRKEGQNVTLSCEQNLNHDAMYWYRQDPGQGLRLIYYSQIVNDFQKGDIAEGYSVSREKKESFPLTVTSAQKNPTAFYLCASSIEQGSETQYFGPGTRLLVL.

CDR3 nucleotides: TGTGCCAGCAGCCAGGGACAGGCCCGCCGCGGCACAGATACGCAGTATTTT. This codes for CASSQGQARRGTDTQYF. The genes are TRBV11-2 and TRBJ2-3; 8 bases align to TRBD1. The trim removed 5 bases at V and 1 base at J, leaving 11 bases unmatched. CDR1 is SGHAT, CDR2 FQNNGV, per germline. The length of the CDR3 is 17 residues.

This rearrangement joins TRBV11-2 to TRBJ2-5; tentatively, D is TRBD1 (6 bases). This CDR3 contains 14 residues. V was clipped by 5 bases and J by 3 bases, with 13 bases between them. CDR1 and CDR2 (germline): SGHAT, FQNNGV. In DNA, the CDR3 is TGTGCCAGCAGCCCCGACAGGCCTAAAGAGACCCAGTACTTC. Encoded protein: CASSPDRPKETQYF.

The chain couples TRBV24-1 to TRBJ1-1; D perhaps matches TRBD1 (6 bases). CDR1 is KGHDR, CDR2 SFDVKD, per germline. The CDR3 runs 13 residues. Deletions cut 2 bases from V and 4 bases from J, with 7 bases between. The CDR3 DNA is TGTGCCACCAGTGATTCAGGGGCCACTGAAGCTTTCTTT. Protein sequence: CATSDSGATEAFF.

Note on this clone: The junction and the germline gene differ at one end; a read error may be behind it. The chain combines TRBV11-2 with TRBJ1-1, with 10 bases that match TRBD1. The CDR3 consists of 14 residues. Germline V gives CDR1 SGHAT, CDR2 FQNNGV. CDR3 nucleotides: TGTGCCAGCAGCGTAGACAGGGGGCAGACTGAAGCTTTCTTT. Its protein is CASSVDRGQTEAFF.

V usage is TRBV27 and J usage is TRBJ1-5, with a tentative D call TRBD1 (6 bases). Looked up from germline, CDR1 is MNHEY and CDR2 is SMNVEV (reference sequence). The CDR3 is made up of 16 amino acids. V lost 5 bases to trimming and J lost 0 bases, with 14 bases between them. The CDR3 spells CASSPTGLYSNQPQHF. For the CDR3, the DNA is TGTGCCAGCAGTCCGACAGGACTTTATAGCAATCAGCCCCAGCATTTT.

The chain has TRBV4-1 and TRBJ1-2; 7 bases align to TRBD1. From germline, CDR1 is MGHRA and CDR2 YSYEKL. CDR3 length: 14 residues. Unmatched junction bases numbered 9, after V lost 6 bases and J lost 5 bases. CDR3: CASSPRGTDYGYTF. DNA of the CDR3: TGCGCCAGCAGTCCCCGGGGGACAGATTATGGCTACACCTTC.

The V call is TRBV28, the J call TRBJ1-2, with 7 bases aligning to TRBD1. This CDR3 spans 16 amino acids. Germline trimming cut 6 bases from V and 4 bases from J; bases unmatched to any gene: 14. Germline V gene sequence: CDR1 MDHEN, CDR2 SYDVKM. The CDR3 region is CASSLNEGTASYGYTF. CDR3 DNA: TGTGCCAGCAGCCTTAATGAGGGGACAGCTTCCTATGGCTACACCTTC.

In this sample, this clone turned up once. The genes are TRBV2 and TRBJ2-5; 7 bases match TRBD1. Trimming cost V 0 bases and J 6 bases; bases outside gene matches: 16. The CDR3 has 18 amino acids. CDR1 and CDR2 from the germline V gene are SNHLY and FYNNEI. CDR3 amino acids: CASSEASRWTGELKTQYF. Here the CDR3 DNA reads TGTGCCAGCAGTGAAGCGTCCCGGTGGACAGGAGAGCTTAAGACCCAGTACTTC.

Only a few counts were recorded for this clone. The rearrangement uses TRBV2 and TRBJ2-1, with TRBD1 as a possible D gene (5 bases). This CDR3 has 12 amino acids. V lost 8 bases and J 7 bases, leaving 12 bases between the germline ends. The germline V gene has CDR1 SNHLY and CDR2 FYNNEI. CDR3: CASQAGWNEQFF. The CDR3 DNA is TGTGCCAGCCAGGCAGGGTGGAATGAGCAGTTCTTC.

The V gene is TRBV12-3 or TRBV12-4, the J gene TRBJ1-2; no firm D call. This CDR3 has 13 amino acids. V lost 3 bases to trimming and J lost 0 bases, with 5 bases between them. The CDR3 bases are TGTGCCAGCAGTTTGTCGGCTAACTATGGCTACACCTTC. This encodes CASSLSANYGYTF.

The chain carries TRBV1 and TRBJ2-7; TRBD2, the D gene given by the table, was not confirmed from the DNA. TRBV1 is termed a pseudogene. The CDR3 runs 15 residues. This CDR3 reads CTSSQDGLAAYEQYF. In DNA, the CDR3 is TGCACCAGCAGCCAAGATGGACTAGCGGCCTACGAGCAGTACTTC.

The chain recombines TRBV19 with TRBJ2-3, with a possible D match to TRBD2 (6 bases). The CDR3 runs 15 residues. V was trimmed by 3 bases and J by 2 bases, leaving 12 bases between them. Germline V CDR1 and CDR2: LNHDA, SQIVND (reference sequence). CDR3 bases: TGTGCCAGTAGTATTGGAGGGAAGTTCACAGATACGCAGTATTTT. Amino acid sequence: CASSIGGKFTDTQYF.

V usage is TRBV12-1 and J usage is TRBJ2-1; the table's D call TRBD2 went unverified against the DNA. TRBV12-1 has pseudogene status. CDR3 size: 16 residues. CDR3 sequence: CASSWYSGIPYNEQFF. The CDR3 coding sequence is TGTGCCAGCAGCTGGTATAGCGGGATCCCGTACAATGAGCAGTTCTTC.

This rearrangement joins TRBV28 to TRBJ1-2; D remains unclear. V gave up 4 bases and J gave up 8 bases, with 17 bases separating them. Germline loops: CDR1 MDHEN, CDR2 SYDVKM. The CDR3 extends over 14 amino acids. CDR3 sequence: CASSSLRQVYGYTF. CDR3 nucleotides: TGTGCCAGCAGTTCTTTAAGGCAGGTTTACGGCTACACCTTC.

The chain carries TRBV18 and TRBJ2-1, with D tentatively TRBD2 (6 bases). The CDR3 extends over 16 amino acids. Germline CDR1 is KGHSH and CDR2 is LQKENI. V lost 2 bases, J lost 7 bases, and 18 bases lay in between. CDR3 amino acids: CASSPAAGAGGNEQFF. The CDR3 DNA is TGTGCCAGCTCACCAGCCGCCGGAGCGGGTGGGAATGAGCAGTTCTTC.

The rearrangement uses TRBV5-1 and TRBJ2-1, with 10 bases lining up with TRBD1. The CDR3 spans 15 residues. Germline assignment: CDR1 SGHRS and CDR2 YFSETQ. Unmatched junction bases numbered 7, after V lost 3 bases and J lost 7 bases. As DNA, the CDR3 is TGCGCCAGCAGCTCCACCGGGACAGGGGTGAATGAGCAGTTCTTC. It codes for CASSSTGTGVNEQFF. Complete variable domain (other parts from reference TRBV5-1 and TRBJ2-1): KAGVTQTPRYLIKTRGQQVTLSCSPISGHRSVSWYQQTPGQGLQFLFEYFSETQRNKGNFPGRFSGRQFSNSRSEMNVSTLELGDSALYLCASSSTGTGVNEQFFGPGTRLTVL.

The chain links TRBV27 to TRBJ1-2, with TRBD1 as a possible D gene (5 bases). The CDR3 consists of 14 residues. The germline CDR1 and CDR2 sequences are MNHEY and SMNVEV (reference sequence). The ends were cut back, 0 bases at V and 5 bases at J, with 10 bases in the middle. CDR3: CASSLSREGYGYTF. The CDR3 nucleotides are TGTGCCAGCAGTTTATCCAGGGAGGGGTATGGCTACACCTTC.

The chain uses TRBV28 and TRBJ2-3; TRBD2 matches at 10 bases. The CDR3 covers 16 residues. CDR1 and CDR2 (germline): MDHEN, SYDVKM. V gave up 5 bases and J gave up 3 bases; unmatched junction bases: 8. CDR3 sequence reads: CASSILAGVGTDTQYF. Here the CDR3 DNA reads TGTGCCAGCAGTATCCTAGCGGGAGTCGGGACAGATACGCAGTATTTT. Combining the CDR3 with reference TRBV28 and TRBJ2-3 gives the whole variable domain DVKVTQSSRYLVKRTGEKVFLECVQDMDHENMFWYRQDPGLGLRLIYFSYDVKMKEKGDIPEGYSVSREKKERFSLILESASTNQTSMYLCASSILAGVGTDTQYFGPGTRLTVL.

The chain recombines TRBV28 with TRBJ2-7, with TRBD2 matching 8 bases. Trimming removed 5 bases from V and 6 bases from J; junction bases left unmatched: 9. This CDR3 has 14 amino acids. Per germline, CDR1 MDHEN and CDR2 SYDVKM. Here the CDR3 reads CASSKSGGIPEQYF. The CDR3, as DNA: TGTGCCAGCAGTAAGTCGGGGGGGATTCCCGAGCAGTACTTC.